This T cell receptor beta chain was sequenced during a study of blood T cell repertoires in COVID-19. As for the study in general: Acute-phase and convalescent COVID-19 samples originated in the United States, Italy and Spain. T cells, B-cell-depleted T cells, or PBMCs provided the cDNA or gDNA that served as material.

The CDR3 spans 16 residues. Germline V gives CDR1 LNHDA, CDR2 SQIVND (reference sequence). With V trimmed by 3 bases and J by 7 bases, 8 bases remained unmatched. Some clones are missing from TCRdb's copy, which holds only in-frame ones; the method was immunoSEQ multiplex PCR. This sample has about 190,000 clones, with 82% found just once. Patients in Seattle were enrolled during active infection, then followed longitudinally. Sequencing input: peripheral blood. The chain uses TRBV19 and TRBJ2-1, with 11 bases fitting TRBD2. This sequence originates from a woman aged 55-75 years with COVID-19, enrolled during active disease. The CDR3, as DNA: TGTGCCAGTAGTATTGAGATAGCGGGGGGGATTAATGAGCAGTTCTTC. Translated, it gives CASSIEIAGGINEQFF.